This record looks at one TCR beta chain sequence and its context. The antigen is unknown. In germline, CDR1 is GTSNPN, CDR2 SVGIG (reference sequence). The CDR3 runs to 12 residues. V was trimmed by 3 bases and J by 8 bases, leaving 10 bases between them. The sequenced template was cDNA made from the entire isolated RNA. A few million reads were obtained on average from naive, central memory and regulatory T cell samples. Using immunoSEQ multiplex PCR, the repertoire was profiled, and TCRdb retains in-frame clones only, with some absent. The table includes fewer than 350,000 clones, about 20% detected once. These data are taken from a study of beta chain features in type 1 diabetes. Overall study results and limits: VDJ junctions sequenced from type 1 diabetes patients showed fewer insertions and more deletions.

The clonotype was recovered from a woman aged 18 to 35 in good health. Sequencing used naive CD4+ T cells from blood. The rearrangement joins TRBV30 to TRBJ1-4; D may be TRBD1 (6 bases). The CDR3 sequence: CAWSGGLEKLFF. CDR3 coding DNA: TGTGCCTGGAGCGGGGGGCTGGAAAAACTGTTTTTT.